This TCR beta chain was captured in a study of blood T cell repertoires in COVID-19 (dated by TCRdb to the early 2020s). Study-wide context: The collaborator samples originated in the United States, Italy and Spain and spanned the acute and convalescent phases of COVID-19. The prospective study material was composed of cDNA or gDNA derived from T cells, B-cell-depleted T cells, or PBMCs. Deeply sampled blood TCRbeta repertoires from subjects exposed to, actively infected with, or recovered from COVID-19 were included in the dataset. The repertoires were released in a freely available public database meant as a resource for research on the immune response to SARS-CoV-2. Samples came from the ongoing ImmuneRACE study (first 160 participants) plus 1,254 subjects from 6 global collaborators. Nearly every sample came with metadata listing a de-identified subject ID, COVID-19 status, age in years and sex. Where HLA class I and class II types were available, the types were taken from metadata supplied by the sample provider, not from assay-based typing. Summary of the overall study and its limitations: How much clinical and demographic metadata was included differed by source and by participant, and the metadata was provided uncurated.

Concerning this clone itself: No cognate antigen has been identified for it. Qualities for individual bases were not recorded, and no much larger clone is one base off.

V drops 3 bases and J drops 2 bases, leaving 10 bases in between. CDR1 and CDR2 were assigned from the germline V gene (reference sequence) as LNHDA and SQIVND. Reading from cysteine to phenylalanine, the CDR3 counts 14 amino acids. This entry keeps only the CDR3 DNA: 42 bases, framed from base 1. TCRbeta CDR3 regions were amplified from genomic DNA using the immunoSEQ Assay, a bias-controlled multiplex PCR. In the source study's methods: The number of nucleated cells in each sample was estimated by amplification of reference gene primers within the assay. Sequence reads were collapsed and filtered to measure the absolute abundance of every unique TCRbeta CDR3 rearrangement. For each sample, productive Simpson clonality was calculated as the square root of Simpson's diversity index over productive rearrangements. As stored in TCRdb, this immuneACCESS dataset retains in-frame rearrangements with V and J assigned. A fraction of the clones does not appear; measured against another copy, unresolved V genes explain less than half of the discrepancy, and the remainder lacks a known reason. V, J and clone size are taken as reported in that table, and D and trimming were inferred from the DNA itself. The sample table lists 110,000 or so clones, 85% of them with a count of one. The ten largest clones represent about 3.8% of the sample.

Collaborating institutions collected whole blood in K2EDTA tubes following their own protocols. Collaborator samples were shipped for TCRbeta analysis as frozen whole blood, isolated PBMCs, or DNA extracted from either sample type. Sequenced sample: peripheral blood. The rearrangement combines TRBV19 with TRBJ1-1; TRBD1 is a possible D gene, resting on 6 matching bases. The receptor was derived from a man aged 50 or older with acute or convalescent COVID-19. The DNA reads TGTGCCAGTAGTATCGGGACACTTAACACTGAAGCTTTCTTT. It translates to CASSIGTLNTEAFF.